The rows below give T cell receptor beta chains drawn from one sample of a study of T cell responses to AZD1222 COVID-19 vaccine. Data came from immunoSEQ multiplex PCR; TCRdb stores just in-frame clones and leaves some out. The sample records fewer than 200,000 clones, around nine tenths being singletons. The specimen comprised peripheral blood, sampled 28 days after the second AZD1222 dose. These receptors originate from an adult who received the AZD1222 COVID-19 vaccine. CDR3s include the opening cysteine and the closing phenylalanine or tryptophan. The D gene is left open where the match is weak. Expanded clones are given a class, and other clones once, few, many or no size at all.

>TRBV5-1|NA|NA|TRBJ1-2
CASSLVLRARDSAGYGYTF
TGCGCCAGCAGCTTGGTCCTTCGGGCACGGGACTCCGCCGGGTATGGCTACACCTTC
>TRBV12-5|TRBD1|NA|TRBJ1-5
CASGPTGFGVSNQPQHF
TGTGCTAGTGGCCCGACAGGGTTTGGAGTCAGCAATCAGCCCCAGCATTTT
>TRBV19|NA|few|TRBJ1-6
CASRTGGLDNSPLHF
TGTGCCAGTAGGACCGGGGGCTTGGATAATTCACCCCTCCACTTT
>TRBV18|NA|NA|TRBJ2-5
CASSPGVQGETQYF
TGTGCCAGCTCACCGGGGGTGCAAGGAGAGACCCAGTACTTC
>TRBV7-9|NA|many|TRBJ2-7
CASSPGRDEQYF
TGTGCCAGCAGCCCTGGACGGGACGAGCAGTACTTC
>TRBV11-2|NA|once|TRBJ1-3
CASTPGLVGGNTIYF
TGTGCCAGCACCCCCGGGTTGGTGGGTGGAAACACCATATATTTT
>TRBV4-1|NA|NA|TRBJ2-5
CASSPYGREMFSGETQYF
TGCGCCAGCAGCCCATACGGCAGGGAGATGTTCTCGGGGGAGACCCAGTACTTC
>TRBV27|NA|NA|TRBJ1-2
CASSFTGPDYGYTF
TGTGCCAGCAGTTTTACAGGCCCGGACTATGGCTACACCTTC
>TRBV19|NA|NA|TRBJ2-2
CASSIGGQPATVELFF
TGTGCCAGTAGTATAGGCGGTCAGCCCGCCACTGTGGAGCTGTTTTTT
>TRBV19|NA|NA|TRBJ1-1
CASRIGVPGGTEAFF
TGTGCCAGTAGGATTGGGGTCCCCGGTGGCACTGAAGCTTTCTTT
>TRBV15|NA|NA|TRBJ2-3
CATSRGGTVTDTQYF
TGTGCCACCAGCAGGGGGGGGACAGTCACAGATACGCAGTATTTT
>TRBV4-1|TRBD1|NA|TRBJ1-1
CASSQDDREDTEAFF
TGCGCCAGCAGCCAAGACGACAGGGAGGACACTGAAGCTTTCTTT
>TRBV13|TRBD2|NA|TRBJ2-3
CASSPRGGLAGLYF
TGTGCCAGCAGCCCGCGGGGGGGGCTAGCGGGACTGTATTTT
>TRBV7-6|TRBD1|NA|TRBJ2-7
CASSPIRGRHEQYF
TGTGCCAGCAGCCCGATCAGGGGGCGCCACGAGCAGTACTTC
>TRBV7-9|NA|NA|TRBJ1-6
CASSINSSPLHF
TGTGCCAGCAGCATCAATTCTAGTCCCCTCCACTTT
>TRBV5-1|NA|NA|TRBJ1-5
CASSLEGMDQPQHF
TGCGCCAGCAGCTTGGAAGGGATGGATCAGCCCCAGCATTTT
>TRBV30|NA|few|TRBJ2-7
CAWAVTVGAVEQYF
TGTGCCTGGGCCGTGACAGTGGGTGCCGTCGAGCAGTACTTC
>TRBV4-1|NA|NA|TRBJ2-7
CASSQGKGTYEQYF
TGCGCCAGCAGCCAAGGTAAAGGAACCTACGAGCAGTACTTC
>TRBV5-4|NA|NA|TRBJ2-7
CASSLEGGSYEQYF
TGTGCCAGCAGCTTGGAAGGAGGATCCTACGAGCAGTACTTC
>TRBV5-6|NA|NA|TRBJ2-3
CASSLGVGGIWDTQYF
TGTGCCAGCAGCTTGGGTGTGGGGGGAATTTGGGATACGCAGTATTTT
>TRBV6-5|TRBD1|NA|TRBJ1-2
CASSYRDRNYGYTF
TGTGCCAGCAGTTACCGGGACAGGAACTATGGCTACACCTTC
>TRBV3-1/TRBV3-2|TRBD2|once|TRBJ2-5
CASSQWPAGTETQYF
TGTGCCAGCAGCCAATGGCCAGCGGGGACGGAGACCCAGTACTTC
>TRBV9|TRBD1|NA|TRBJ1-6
CASSGTGDDSPLHF
TGTGCCAGCAGCGGAACAGGGGATGATTCACCCCTCCACTTT
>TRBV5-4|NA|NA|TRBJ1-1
CASSFTGNTEAFF
TGTGCCAGCAGCTTCACGGGGAACACTGAAGCTTTCTTT
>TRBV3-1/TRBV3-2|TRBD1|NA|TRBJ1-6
CASSQAQGGNSPLHF
TGTGCCAGCAGCCAAGCGCAGGGGGGGAATTCACCCCTCCACTTT
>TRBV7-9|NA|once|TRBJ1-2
CASSLGSRGYTF
TGTGCCAGCAGCTTAGGGTCGAGGGGCTACACCTTC
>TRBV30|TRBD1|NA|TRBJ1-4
CAWSVGQGAGGEKLFF
TGTGCCTGGAGTGTCGGCCAGGGGGCTGGTGGTGAAAAACTGTTTTTT
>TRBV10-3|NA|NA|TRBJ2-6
CAISDRVIDSGANVLTF
TGTGCCATCAGTGACCGGGTTATAGACTCTGGGGCCAACGTCCTGACTTTC
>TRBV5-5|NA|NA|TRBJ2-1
CASSLYSQSSYNEQFF
TGTGCCAGCAGCTTGTACAGCCAGAGCTCCTACAATGAGCAGTTCTTC
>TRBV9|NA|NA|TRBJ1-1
CASSVGGEPNTEAFF
TGTGCCAGCAGCGTAGGAGGAGAACCGAACACTGAAGCTTTCTTT
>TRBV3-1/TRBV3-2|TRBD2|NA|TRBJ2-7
CASSQDRWLAGSLNSYEQYF
TGTGCCAGCAGCCAAGATCGGTGGCTAGCGGGGAGCCTGAACTCCTACGAGCAGTACTTC
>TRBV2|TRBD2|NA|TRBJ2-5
CASSRGGLEETQYF
TGTGCCAGCAGCCGGGGGGGCTTAGAGGAGACCCAGTACTTC
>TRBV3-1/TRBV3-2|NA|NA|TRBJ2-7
CASSQEGARSSYEQYF
TGTGCCAGCAGCCAAGAGGGAGCAAGGAGCTCCTACGAGCAGTACTTC
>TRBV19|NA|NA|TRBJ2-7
CASSNGYGEQYF
TGTGCCAGTAGTAACGGATACGGGGAGCAGTACTTC
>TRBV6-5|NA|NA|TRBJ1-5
CGSGYRGFDQPQHF
TGTGGCAGCGGGTACAGAGGGTTCGATCAGCCCCAGCATTTT
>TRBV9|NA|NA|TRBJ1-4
CASSVWDGEKLFF
TGTGCCAGCAGCGTGTGGGACGGAGAAAAACTGTTTTTT
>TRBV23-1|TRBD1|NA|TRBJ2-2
CASDYSTGEGFPGELFF
TGCGCCAGCGACTATTCTACAGGGGAAGGGTTCCCCGGGGAGCTGTTTTTT
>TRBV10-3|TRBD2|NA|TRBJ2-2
CAISDGRGYTGELFF
TGTGCCATCAGTGATGGGCGGGGGTACACCGGGGAGCTGTTTTTT
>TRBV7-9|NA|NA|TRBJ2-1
CASSLGEVGYNEQFF
TGTGCCAGCAGCTTAGGGGAGGTGGGCTACAATGAGCAGTTCTTC
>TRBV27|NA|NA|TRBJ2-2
CASSPSTGELFF
TGTGCCAGCAGCCCGTCCACCGGGGAGCTGTTTTTT